This T cell receptor beta chain was obtained from a study of PD-1 blockade in classical Hodgkin lymphoma. Findings of the study overall: Relapsed/refractory patients reportedly had lower baseline diversity than newly diagnosed patients.

The table came from immunoSEQ multiplex PCR; TCRdb's copy has only in-frame clones and leaves some out. The data hold about 21,000 clones, with approximately 87% observed a single time. Note on this clone: The antigen is undetermined.

Time point: newly diagnosed, previously untreated cHL patient sample. CD8+ T cells were isolated from thawed PBMCs by magnetic negative selection. Untreated, newly diagnosed classical Hodgkin lymphoma PBMCs were used for comparison. The sequencing sample was made of CD8+ T cells from blood. This clonotype was obtained from a human donor with classical Hodgkin lymphoma.

CDR3 loop: CASSPYPQGNEQFF. The CDR3 DNA follows: TGTGCCAGCAGCCCATACCCGCAGGGTAATGAGCAGTTCTTC. The chain is built from TRBV6-5 and TRBJ2-1; a possible D gene is TRBD1 (5 bases). V shed 6 bases and J shed 7 bases, with 16 bases lying between them. CDR1 is MNHEY, CDR2 SVGAGI, per germline. The CDR3 is made up of 14 amino acids.